These T cell receptor beta chains were read from a single sample in a study of metastatic and nonmetastatic thyroid tumors. TCRdb re-processed the PCR reads through MiXCR. The sample holds around 37,000 clones; 25% to 30% are singletons and the top ten take around 10%. The sample was blood. These receptors were taken from a female donor with papillary thyroid cancer or a benign thyroid nodule (not recorded which). Some clones in this sample may be carry-over from other donors' samples. The CDR3 runs from the conserved cysteine through the conserved F or W. The order of the fields is clone size, V gene, D gene, J gene, CDR3 DNA, CDR3 protein. D genes are given only for firm matches. Some rows have no size entry. The others give once, few or many, or a class for an expanded clone.

clone_size: .; v_call: TRBV28; d_call: .; j_call: TRBJ1-1; cdr3_nt: TGTGCCAGCAGTCCCAAGCAGGGGCTGAACACTGAAGCTTTCTTT; cdr3_aa: CASSPKQGLNTEAFF
clone_size: .; v_call: TRBV6-5; d_call: .; j_call: TRBJ2-7; cdr3_nt: TGTGCCAGCAGTGACTCGATCGAGCAGTACTTC; cdr3_aa: CASSDSIEQYF
clone_size: many; v_call: TRBV6-1; d_call: .; j_call: TRBJ1-5; cdr3_nt: TGTGCCAGCAGACCCGGACGGGAAGATCAGCCCCAGCATTTT; cdr3_aa: CASRPGREDQPQHF
clone_size: .; v_call: TRBV11-3; d_call: .; j_call: TRBJ2-3; cdr3_nt: TGTGCCAGCAGCTTATCCACTAGCACAGATACGCAGTATTTT; cdr3_aa: CASSLSTSTDTQYF
clone_size: many; v_call: TRBV2; d_call: .; j_call: TRBJ2-7; cdr3_nt: TGTGCCAGCAGTTTGGGACCCGGTTACGAGCAGTACTTC; cdr3_aa: CASSLGPGYEQYF
clone_size: many; v_call: TRBV4-2; d_call: .; j_call: TRBJ1-2; cdr3_nt: TGTGCCAGCAGCCAAGATCTGGAGGGGGTCTATGGCTACACCTTC; cdr3_aa: CASSQDLEGVYGYTF
clone_size: .; v_call: TRBV11-2; d_call: .; j_call: TRBJ2-2; cdr3_nt: TGTGCCAGCAGCTATCACACCGGGGAGCTGTTTTTT; cdr3_aa: CASSYHTGELFF
clone_size: many; v_call: TRBV4-1; d_call: TRBD2; j_call: TRBJ2-1; cdr3_nt: TGCGCCAGCAGCCAAGGGGCGGGAGCAGGGTACAATGAGCAGTTCTTC; cdr3_aa: CASSQGAGAGYNEQFF
clone_size: few; v_call: TRBV19; d_call: .; j_call: TRBJ2-2; cdr3_nt: TGTGTCAGTAGCGAAGCTGCAACGAACACCGGGGATCTGTTTTTT; cdr3_aa: CVSSEAATNTGDLFF
clone_size: many; v_call: TRBV27; d_call: .; j_call: TRBJ2-1; cdr3_nt: TGTGCCAGCAGTATTAGCGAAGACAATGAGCAGTTCTTC; cdr3_aa: CASSISEDNEQFF
clone_size: medium-sized; v_call: TRBV7-2; d_call: .; j_call: TRBJ1-6; cdr3_nt: TGTGCCAGCAGCCTTTATAATTCACCCCTCCACTTT; cdr3_aa: CASSLYNSPLHF
clone_size: .; v_call: TRBV19; d_call: .; j_call: TRBJ2-1; cdr3_nt: TGTGCCAGTAGTACCCCCCATCTCGGTGAGCAGTTCTTC; cdr3_aa: CASSTPHLGEQFF
clone_size: few; v_call: TRBV28; d_call: .; j_call: TRBJ1-1; cdr3_nt: TGTGCCAGCAGTCTAGGGTCTTACACTGAAGCTTTCTTT; cdr3_aa: CASSLGSYTEAFF
clone_size: few; v_call: TRBV28; d_call: TRBD1; j_call: TRBJ1-2; cdr3_nt: TGTGCCAGCATGGACAGGTCCTACTATGGCTACACCTTC; cdr3_aa: CASMDRSYYGYTF
clone_size: many; v_call: TRBV28; d_call: .; j_call: TRBJ1-5; cdr3_nt: TGTGCCAGCAGCCGTGGGGCAACGGCCTCCAATCAGCCCCAGCATTTT; cdr3_aa: CASSRGATASNQPQHF
clone_size: .; v_call: TRBV18; d_call: .; j_call: TRBJ2-7; cdr3_nt: TGTGCCAGCTCACCAAATAACAGCCCCTCGAACGAGCAGTACTTC; cdr3_aa: CASSPNNSPSNEQYF
clone_size: few; v_call: TRBV19; d_call: .; j_call: TRBJ2-1; cdr3_nt: TGTGCCACCTCCCTTGGGGCCGGGGATGAGCAGTTCTTC; cdr3_aa: CATSLGAGDEQFF
clone_size: medium-sized; v_call: TRBV19; d_call: .; j_call: TRBJ2-7; cdr3_nt: TGTGCCAGTAGTATAAGGACGCCCAGCTCCTACGAGCAGTACTTC; cdr3_aa: CASSIRTPSSYEQYF
clone_size: many; v_call: TRBV5-6; d_call: .; j_call: TRBJ2-1; cdr3_nt: TGTGCCAGCAGCTTACTAAAACACTCCAACAATGAGCAGTTCTTC; cdr3_aa: CASSLLKHSNNEQFF
clone_size: few; v_call: TRBV19; d_call: .; j_call: TRBJ1-2; cdr3_nt: TGTGCCAGTAGCGGGACGCAGGATTTTGGCTATGGCTACACCTTC; cdr3_aa: CASSGTQDFGYGYTF
clone_size: medium-sized; v_call: TRBV12-3/TRBV12-4; d_call: .; j_call: TRBJ1-6; cdr3_nt: TGTGCCAGCAGTTTACTGGAATCACCCCTCCACTTT; cdr3_aa: CASSLLESPLHF
clone_size: .; v_call: TRBV6-2/TRBV6-3; d_call: .; j_call: TRBJ2-2; cdr3_nt: TGTGCCAGCAAAGCCCCGGCGGTGATGTCCGGGCAGCTGTTTTTT; cdr3_aa: CASKAPAVMSGQLFF
clone_size: .; v_call: TRBV18; d_call: .; j_call: TRBJ2-7; cdr3_nt: TGTGCCAGCTCAATTGCAACAGATGGGGTCTACGAGCAGTACTTC; cdr3_aa: CASSIATDGVYEQYF
clone_size: .; v_call: TRBV19; d_call: TRBD2; j_call: TRBJ2-1; cdr3_nt: TGTGCCAGTAGTAGGAGGGCTTTTGGTCTAGCGGGAGCGATTCTCAATGAGCAGTTCTTC; cdr3_aa: CASSRRAFGLAGAILNEQFF
clone_size: few; v_call: TRBV28; d_call: .; j_call: TRBJ2-3; cdr3_nt: TGTGCCAGCATTCCCGCGGGAAAACTTGGGGATACGCAGTATTTT; cdr3_aa: CASIPAGKLGDTQYF
clone_size: .; v_call: TRBV18; d_call: .; j_call: TRBJ1-5; cdr3_nt: TGTGCCAGCTCACCAGGAAATAGCAATCAGCCCCAGCATTTT; cdr3_aa: CASSPGNSNQPQHF
clone_size: .; v_call: TRBV7-3; d_call: .; j_call: TRBJ1-2; cdr3_nt: TGTGCCAGCAGCTTAACGGTGGACTATGGCTACACCTTC; cdr3_aa: CASSLTVDYGYTF
clone_size: many; v_call: TRBV13; d_call: TRBD2; j_call: TRBJ2-3; cdr3_nt: TGTGCCAGCAGCTCAACCTGGACTAGCGGGGGGGCGTGGGACACAGATACGCAGTATTTT; cdr3_aa: CASSSTWTSGGAWDTDTQYF
clone_size: .; v_call: TRBV6-5; d_call: .; j_call: TRBJ1-3; cdr3_nt: TGTGCCAGCAGTTCCGGGACGGGACCCAACGACGGAAACACCATATATTTT; cdr3_aa: CASSSGTGPNDGNTIYF
clone_size: .; v_call: TRBV6-2/TRBV6-3; d_call: .; j_call: TRBJ2-6; cdr3_nt: .; cdr3_aa: CASSYSGLAVGWGANVLTF
clone_size: few; v_call: TRBV6-6; d_call: .; j_call: TRBJ2-2; cdr3_nt: TGTGCCAGCAGTTACGTCGAGGGGGCCGGGGAGCTGTTTTTT; cdr3_aa: CASSYVEGAGELFF
clone_size: .; v_call: TRBV5-8; d_call: .; j_call: TRBJ2-7; cdr3_nt: TGTGCCAGCAGCTTCCATTCATGGTTCGAGCATTACTTC; cdr3_aa: CASSFHSWFEHYF
clone_size: medium-sized; v_call: TRBV12-3/TRBV12-4; d_call: .; j_call: TRBJ1-4; cdr3_nt: TGTGCCAGCAGTTTTGGGGAGGCGGAAAAACTGTTTTTT; cdr3_aa: CASSFGEAEKLFF
clone_size: .; v_call: TRBV30; d_call: .; j_call: TRBJ1-6; cdr3_nt: TGTGCCTGGAGTGTAATACCCCCAGGGGTAATAAATTCACCCCTCCACTTT; cdr3_aa: CAWSVIPPGVINSPLHF
clone_size: .; v_call: TRBV6-1; d_call: .; j_call: TRBJ1-1; cdr3_nt: TGTGCCAGCAGTGGGTTACGGCGGGGTGGCACTGAAGCTTTCTTT; cdr3_aa: CASSGLRRGGTEAFF
clone_size: .; v_call: TRBV20-1; d_call: .; j_call: TRBJ1-5; cdr3_nt: TGCAGTGCTAGAGTGGGGGATCAGCCCCAGCATTTT; cdr3_aa: CSARVGDQPQHF
clone_size: many; v_call: TRBV3-1; d_call: TRBD2; j_call: TRBJ2-1; cdr3_nt: TGTGCCAGCAGCCCTAACACTCGCGGGAGTTACAATGAGCAGTTCTTC; cdr3_aa: CASSPNTRGSYNEQFF
clone_size: many; v_call: TRBV7-8; d_call: .; j_call: TRBJ2-3; cdr3_nt: TGTGCCAGCAGCTTAGCGGGGAATACGCAGTATTTT; cdr3_aa: CASSLAGNTQYF
clone_size: .; v_call: TRBV2; d_call: .; j_call: TRBJ2-2; cdr3_nt: TGTGCCAGCAGTGTCGTTAAGGTAGCGAACACAGGGGAGCTGTTTTTT; cdr3_aa: CASSVVKVANTGELFF
clone_size: many; v_call: TRBV6-1; d_call: .; j_call: TRBJ2-4; cdr3_nt: TGTGACCATTGGACGCGGACCCTTGGGGCCAAAAACATTCAGTACTTC; cdr3_aa: CDHWTRTLGAKNIQYF
clone_size: many; v_call: TRBV20-1; d_call: .; j_call: TRBJ1-1; cdr3_nt: TGCAGTGCTAGCGGGGGCGCGGGTGCTGAAGCTTTCTTT; cdr3_aa: CSASGGAGAEAFF
clone_size: .; v_call: TRBV5-4; d_call: .; j_call: TRBJ2-7; cdr3_nt: TGTGCCAGCAGCCTACGAGGAAACTTAGCCTACGAGCAGTACTTC; cdr3_aa: CASSLRGNLAYEQYF
clone_size: .; v_call: TRBV7-2; d_call: TRBD2; j_call: TRBJ2-3; cdr3_nt: TGTGCCAGCAGCTTAGCGAGCGGGGGGGCATATACGCAGTATTTT; cdr3_aa: CASSLASGGAYTQYF
clone_size: .; v_call: TRBV15; d_call: .; j_call: TRBJ2-3; cdr3_nt: TGTGCCACCAGCGCCAAGCCTCTAGCCGGAATCGCTACGCAGTATTTT; cdr3_aa: CATSAKPLAGIATQYF